The clone carrying this T cell receptor beta chain has just a few counts. What it binds is not known. The CDR3 is 15 amino acids. CDR1 is SNHLY, CDR2 FYNNEI, per germline. Trimming shortened V by 4 bases and J by 8 bases, and 17 bases separated the two germline ends. Lung cancer patients with chemo-refractory metastatic non-small-cell disease were given focal radiation plus CTLA-4 blockade with ipilimumab. Assay: immunoSEQ multiplex PCR; the TCRdb copy retains only in-frame clones and omits some. Counted here are roughly 46,000 clones, more than 70% occurring once; the ten biggest clones make up approximately 8.3%. This entry belongs to a study of radiotherapy plus CTLA-4 blockade in lung cancer. General study points: After radiotherapy and ipilimumab, tumor-derived clones expanded in peripheral blood.

The TCR comes from a human donor with non-small cell lung cancer who had stable disease on radiotherapy plus ipilimumab. This sample comprised peripheral blood, obtained from a patient treated with radiotherapy plus ipilimumab. The J gene is TRBJ1-4, the V gene TRBV2; D remains unclear. CDR3 nucleotide sequence: TGTGCCAGCAGTGTTCAAGGACTCCCCGGGGAAAAACTGTTTTTT. This gives the protein CASSVQGLPGEKLFF.